This TCR beta chain is from a study of T cells in Graves' hyperthyroidism and ophthalmopathy. Study findings and constraints: Blood samples included most of the expanded thyroid clonotypes exceeding 0.001.

RNA transcripts yielded amplified TCR beta CDR3 regions. The TCR CDR3 first-round RT-PCR relied on the HTBI primer set. TCRdb recomputed calls from the multiplex PCR reads with MiXCR, one row per CDR3 protein. The sample consists of a few hundred thousand distinct CDR3 sequences, less than 20% of them appearing once. This clonotype occurred a few times. Antigen unknown. Fresh peripheral blood, 10 ml, yielded the PBMCs. The ends were cut back, 6 bases at V and 8 bases at J, with 16 bases in the middle. CDR3 length: 13 residues. Germline CDR1 and CDR2: LNHDA and SQIVND (reference sequence). The sample consisted of blood. This clonotype was sampled from a woman younger than 45 with Graves' hyperthyroidism. V usage is TRBV19 and J usage is TRBJ1-2, with a possible D match to TRBD1 (6 bases). Here the CDR3 reads CASRQGMLGGYTF. The CDR3 DNA sequence: TGTGCCAGTAGGCAGGGGATGTTGGGCGGCTACACCTTC.